The present entry profiles one T cell receptor beta chain with its context. No antigen is known for it. These data come from a study of cytomegalovirus exposure and HLA in healthy donors. Study context: Drawn from HLA-typed donors, approximately 85 million unique TCRs were held in an early data release. Study-wide results and limits: In an earlier analysis, productive rearrangement rates for most beta V segments clustered near 87% or 30%.

V shed 6 bases and J shed 4 bases, with 15 bases lying between them. The length of the CDR3 is 14 residues. Germline-derived CDR1 and CDR2 are LNHDA and SQIVND (reference sequence). The PCR used 60 Vbeta and 13 Jbeta primers. Original methodology: Unique TCR beta chains numbered approximately 76 million in a later analysis, with roughly 11 million shared. The data were produced by immunoSEQ multiplex PCR, yet TCRdb's version contains in-frame clones alone and is incomplete. V and J calls and clone size come straight from that table; D and trimming were deduced from the DNA. The table lists roughly 73,000 clones.

The clonotype comes from a female donor in good health and CMV-seropositive. This chain joins TRBV19 and TRBJ1-2, with D maybe TRBD1 (6 bases). Sample: PBMCs. The CDR3 coding sequence is TGTGCCAGTAGACAGGGCGGAAAGGGCTATGGCTACACCTTC. Translation gives CASRQGGKGYGYTF.